This T cell receptor (beta chain) was sequenced during a study of monozygotic twins with inflammatory bowel disease. CDR1 and CDR2 from the germline V gene are SNHLY and FYNNEI. There are 14 residues in the CDR3. From its re-call of the 5' RACE reads, TCRdb lists each CDR3 protein once, without DNA. The sample has a few hundred thousand distinct CDR3 sequences. This clonotype originated in a human donor with ulcerative colitis or Crohn's disease, or a healthy co-twin of an affected twin (not recorded which). This chain uses TRBV2 with TRBJ1-2; TCRdb outputs TRBD1, but without DNA this stays unchecked. The sample taken for sequencing was blood. Here the CDR3 reads CASSEDRVLSGYTF.